One and the same sample provided the 15 T cell receptor beta chains below, sequenced in a study of siplizumab effects on memory and regulatory T cells. Repertoires were generated with immunoSEQ multiplex PCR, while TCRdb's copy carries only in-frame clones and drops some. The sample shows tens of thousands of clones, around 93% of them seen only once. The sample comprised CD8+ T cells sorted from blood. These receptors were taken from a human donor in good health.

The chain carries TRBV27 and TRBJ2-7, with no clear D. Trimming left V 5 bases short and J 7 bases short, with 15 bases between. The germline CDR1 and CDR2 sequences are MNHEY and SMNVEV (reference sequence). This CDR3 contains 13 residues. The CDR3 DNA reads TGTGCCAGCAGTCCCATACTGGCCGGGGAGCAGTACTTC. It specifies CASSPILAGEQYF.

The chain joins TRBV4-2 to TRBJ2-3; no clear D gene. Germline-derived CDR1 and CDR2 are LGHNA and YNFKEQ. Trimming took 4 bases from V and 3 from J, leaving 8 bases between them. The length of the CDR3 is 13 residues. For the CDR3, the DNA is TGTGCCAGCAGCCTTACAACGACAGATACGCAGTATTTT. Translation: CASSLTTTDTQYF.

The rearrangement joins TRBV9 to TRBJ1-2; D gene uncertain. The V gene's germline CDR1 is SGDLS and CDR2 YYNGEE. The V and J ends lost 1 base and 10 bases respectively, with 14 bases between them. The CDR3 contains 13 residues. The CDR3, as DNA: TGTGCCAGCAGCGTATCCGGAAGTCGCGTCTACACCTTC. Translation: CASSVSGSRVYTF. Filled out from reference TRBV9 and TRBJ1-2, the complete variable domain reads DSGVTQTPKHLITATGQRVTLRCSPRSGDLSVYWYQQSLDQGLQFLIQYYNGEERAKGNILERFSAQQFPDLHSELNLSSLELGDSALYFCASSVSGSRVYTFGSGTRLTVV.

The V call is TRBV7-9, the J call TRBJ2-5; D tentatively fits TRBD1 or TRBD2 (5 bases each). Germline V gene data show CDR1 as SEHNR and CDR2 as FQNEAQ (reference sequence). The ends were cut back, 2 bases at V and 5 bases at J, with 12 bases in the middle. The length of the CDR3 is 14 residues. This CDR3 reads CASSLLAGSETQYF. The CDR3 DNA reads TGTGCCAGCAGCTTACTAGCAGGGAGTGAGACCCAGTACTTC.

V and J are TRBV13 and TRBJ1-2; TRBD1 might be the D (5 bases). CDR3 size: 17 residues. With 0 bases removed from V and 0 bases from J, the gap between germline ends came to 14 bases. The germline CDR1 and CDR2 sequences are PRHDT and FYEKMQ (reference sequence). CDR3 residues: CASSLGLGQATNYGYTF. CDR3 nucleotide sequence: TGTGCCAGCAGCTTAGGCCTGGGGCAGGCGACTAACTATGGCTACACCTTC.

The V call is TRBV27, the J call TRBJ2-7, with D possibly called TRBD1 or TRBD2 (5 bases each). The CDR3 has 13 residues. CDR1 is MNHEY and CDR2 is SMNVEV in the germline V gene (reference sequence). V lost 4 bases and J 6 bases, leaving 13 bases between the germline ends. For the CDR3, the DNA is TGTGCCAGCAGTTGGGGGATCTCGGGCGAGCAGTACTTC. Protein: CASSWGISGEQYF.

The rearrangement joins TRBV28 to TRBJ2-3, with TRBD1 as a possible D gene (6 bases). The V and J ends lost 2 bases and 6 bases respectively, with 12 bases between them. The germline CDR1 and CDR2 sequences are MDHEN and SYDVKM. The CDR3 spans 14 residues. The CDR3 spells CASSLLGAGDTQYF. The DNA of the CDR3 is TGTGCCAGCAGTTTACTGGGGGCTGGGGATACGCAGTATTTT.

J is TRBJ2-5 and V is TRBV7-9; TRBD2 might be the D (7 bases). V was pared by 1 base and J by 5 bases, with 20 bases between. Germline CDR1 and CDR2: SEHNR and FQNEAQ (reference sequence). The length of the CDR3 is 17 residues. CDR3 nucleotides: TGTGCCAGCAGCTTAGGACCTAGGGGGGGCCTAGAGGAGACCCAGTACTTC. Protein: CASSLGPRGGLEETQYF.

This clone has just one count. The genes are TRBV27 and TRBJ2-7; D is perhaps TRBD1 (6 bases). The V end lost 10 bases, the J end lost 0 bases, and 19 bases lay between the germline ends. Germline V lookup: CDR1 MNHEY, CDR2 SMNVEV (reference sequence). The CDR3 covers 15 residues. DNA for the CDR3: TGTGCCACCGCGGTCCCGGGACACCTCTCCTACGAGCAGTACTTC. Amino acids: CATAVPGHLSYEQYF.

The CDR3 region has the DNA TGTGCCAGCAGCTTAGCTGGTGACACTGAAGCTTTCTTT. Amino acids: CASSLAGDTEAFF. This chain uses TRBV13 with TRBJ1-1; no reliable D call. Trimming left V 1 base short and J 3 bases short, with 6 bases between. This CDR3 comprises 13 residues. Germline CDR1 and CDR2: PRHDT and FYEKMQ (reference sequence).

This chain joins TRBV4-1 and TRBJ2-5; D is perhaps TRBD1 or TRBD2 (5 bases each). This CDR3 has 13 amino acids. The V end was cut by 1 base, the J end by 5 bases, with 8 bases between. The V gene's germline CDR1 is MGHRA and CDR2 YSYEKL. CDR3 region: CASSQVGEETQYF. CDR3 in DNA: TGCGCCAGCAGCCAAGTGGGGGAGGAGACCCAGTACTTC.

The chain has TRBV23-1 and TRBJ2-3; 11 nucleotides agree with TRBD2. TRBV23-1 qualifies as an ORF whose function is uncertain. The V and J ends lost 6 bases and 3 bases, in that order; junction bases with no gene match: 2. The CDR3 spans 14 residues. The chain's CDR3 is CASRGLAVTDTQYF. In DNA form, the CDR3 reads TGCGCCAGCAGGGGACTAGCGGTGACAGATACGCAGTATTTT.

The chain carries TRBV27 and TRBJ2-1; 8 nucleotides line up with TRBD2. This CDR3 spans 15 amino acids. CDR1 is MNHEY and CDR2 is SMNVEV in the germline V gene (reference sequence). J gave up 0 bases and V 8 bases, and 6 bases lay outside the gene matches. The CDR3 sequence: CASASAGGSYNEQFF. In nucleotides, the CDR3 is TGTGCCAGCGCCAGCGCGGGGGGCTCCTACAATGAGCAGTTCTTC.

This chain links TRBV7-2 with TRBJ2-5; 7 nucleotides agree with TRBD1. V lost 4 bases to trimming and J lost 0 bases; unmatched junction nucleotides: 2. Looked up from germline, CDR1 is SGHTA and CDR2 is FQGNSA. The length of the CDR3 is 14 residues. CDR3 loop: CASSSTGYQETQYF. DNA for the CDR3: TGTGCCAGCAGCTCGACAGGGTACCAAGAGACCCAGTACTTC.

This clone was counted a single time. The V call is TRBV6-1, the J call TRBJ2-7; D ambiguous. V was trimmed by 10 bases and J by 1 base, leaving 8 bases between them. The CDR3 has 11 amino acids. Germline lookup yields CDR1 MNHNS and CDR2 SASEGT. CDR3 in amino acids: CATDDSYEQYF. Written as DNA, the CDR3 is TGTGCCACGGACGATTCCTACGAGCAGTACTTC.